The TCR beta chain under discussion was sequenced for a study of T cell repertoires in cytomegalovirus infection (dated by TCRdb to between 2018 and 2020). General notes on the study: Alongside well-studied HLA-B-restricted epitopes, the peptide stimulations were aimed at recently identified HLA-C-restricted CMV epitopes, whose presentation resists viral immunomodulation. Donor HLA type was relevant to the analysis, because carriage of CMV infection together with the matching HLA type was indicated by public TCR beta signatures. The research as a whole found: In the ex vivo response, HLA-C-restricted CMV-specific TCR beta clonotypes were dominant, and in two of eight donors the single most frequent clonotype came from this HLA-C-restricted group. Carriers of CMV infection plus the relevant HLA type were discriminated by the cumulative frequency of public TCR beta family members in the study cohort and in an independent roughly 400-donor cohort.

There are a few counts of this clonotype. No antigen is known for it. Base qualities are not at hand, and no much larger clone is one base apart. In the paper's terms, the treatment or condition label means: in vitro stimulation with specific CMV peptide epitopes to enrich CMV-specific T cells. The junction carries 9 bases between V and J, which are trimmed by 3 bases and 5 bases respectively. Spanning cysteine to phenylalanine, the CDR3 consists of 13 amino acids. Just CDR3 DNA is preserved here, 39 bases in frame from base 1. The listed sequencing device is Illumina HiSeq 1500. Using fastp at Q25 and MiXCR, TCRdb reprocessed the public reads and kept productive beta chains. Entries are consolidated by CDR3 protein sequence, retaining the most common genes and DNA. The sample contains more than 300,000 distinct CDR3 sequences, roughly 36% of them found a single time. The leading ten clones occupy roughly 12% of the sample.

The receptor's source is a human donor in good health (CMV status not recorded). Some clones in this sample may be carry-over from other donors' samples. Sequences were derived from cultured PBMCs, sampled from culture after CMV antigen stimulation. In this chain, TRBV12-3 or TRBV12-4 is recombined with TRBJ2-3; 6 matching bases give a weak D call of TRBD2. This receptor has the CDR3 CASSFAGGDTQYF. The nucleotide sequence reads TGTGCCAGCAGTTTTGCCGGGGGAGATACGCAGTATTTT.